The 23 T cell receptor beta chains below come from one sample, sequenced in a study of T-cell memory formation after mild COVID-19. TCRdb ran MiXCR on the 5' RACE reads and lists one entry per CDR3 protein. The table includes hundreds of thousands of distinct CDR3 sequences, just under 20% detected once. The sample taken for sequencing was PBMCs or a T cell subset sorted from them (not recorded which). The receptors derive from a man aged 18 to 29 who had mild COVID-19 (a few samples of this study predate the infection). Cell type and time point are not known.

J is TRBJ1-1 and V is TRBV12-3 or TRBV12-4, with TRBD1 matching 9 bases. V gave up 8 bases and J gave up 2 bases; unmatched junction bases: 6. This CDR3 comprises 14 residues. The CDR3 is CASGWTGDNTEAFF. CDR3 DNA sequence: TGTGCCAGCGGATGGACAGGGGATAACACTGAAGCTTTCTTT.

This clonotype was counted a single time. This chain uses TRBV3-1 with TRBJ2-5, with D unresolved. The V gene lost 1 base and the J gene lost 4 bases, with 7 bases spanning the gap. The CDR3 sequence is 13 residues long. The V gene's germline CDR1 is LGHDT and CDR2 YNNKEL (reference sequence). CDR3 sequence reads: CASSQARRETQYF. The CDR3 DNA follows: TGTGCCAGCAGCCAAGCCCGACGAGAGACCCAGTACTTC.

This clonotype turned up a few times. The chain joins TRBV7-6 to TRBJ2-7; 7 bases line up with TRBD1. V shed 5 bases and J 7 bases; nucleotides not matched to a gene: 11. The germline V gene has CDR1 SGHVS and CDR2 FNYEAQ. The CDR3 covers 14 residues. CDR3 nucleotides: TGTGCCAGCAGCCCCCGACAGGGATCTACGGAGCAGTACTTC. This encodes CASSPRQGSTEQYF.

This clonotype was counted only a few times. The V and J genes are TRBV7-9 and TRBJ2-7, with 7 nucleotides matching TRBD2. Germline V gives CDR1 SEHNR, CDR2 FQNEAQ (reference sequence). CDR3 length equals 14 residues. V shed 0 bases and J 3 bases; nucleotides not matched to a gene: 2. CDR3 DNA: TGTGCCAGCAGCTTAGCGCCTAGCGGCTACGAGCAGTACTTC. The encoded protein is CASSLAPSGYEQYF.

J is TRBJ1-4 and V is TRBV20-1, with D hard to call. V was clipped by 0 bases and J by 8 bases, with 16 bases between them. The CDR3 is 15 residues long. Germline assignment: CDR1 DFQATT and CDR2 SNEGSKA (reference sequence). CDR3 in DNA: TGCAGTGCTAGAGATCTCCAGACGGATCCCGAAAAACTGTTTTTT. Residues: CSARDLQTDPEKLFF.

This clonotype was counted ten times or more. V and J are TRBV7-2 and TRBJ2-1; D is unclear. V lost 5 bases, J lost 5 bases, and 7 bases lay in between. The germline gives CDR1 SGHTA, CDR2 FQGNSA. The CDR3 loop spans 12 amino acids. CDR3 protein: CASSGYHNEQFF. In nucleotides, the CDR3 is TGTGCCAGCAGCGGATATCACAATGAGCAGTTCTTC.

The V gene is TRBV7-9, the J gene TRBJ2-2; 7 bases match TRBD2. The CDR3 sequence is 14 residues long. The V and J ends lost 11 bases and 0 bases, in that order; junction bases with no gene match: 6. Germline V gives CDR1 SEHNR, CDR2 FQNEAQ (reference sequence). This CDR3 reads CAPAGEPNTGELFF. In DNA form, the CDR3 reads TGTGCCCCCGCGGGGGAACCGAACACCGGGGAGCTGTTTTTT.

J is TRBJ2-5 and V is TRBV7-6, with no clear D. With 0 bases removed from V and 3 bases from J, the gap between germline ends came to 14 bases. This CDR3 is 16 amino acids long. The germline V gene has CDR1 SGHVS and CDR2 FNYEAQ. The DNA of the CDR3 is TGTGCCAGCAGCTTAGCGAAGGTGGTGCTGGAAGAGACCCAGTACTTC. Translating it yields CASSLAKVVLEETQYF.

The chain carries TRBV7-3 and TRBJ2-1; 7 positions match TRBD2. Germline CDR1 and CDR2: SGHTA and FQGTGA. V lost 5 bases and J lost 5; bases outside the gene matches: 9. The CDR3 is 15 amino acids. The CDR3 reads CASSGRGGANNEQFF. CDR3 sequence (DNA): TGTGCCAGCAGCGGCCGGGGAGGGGCCAACAATGAGCAGTTCTTC.

The genes are TRBV5-1 and TRBJ1-2, with a tentative D call TRBD1 (5 bases). Looked up from germline, CDR1 is SGHRS and CDR2 is YFSETQ. V lost 0 bases and J lost 2, with 11 bases in between. This CDR3 has 15 residues. The DNA of the CDR3 is TGCGCCAGCAGCTTGGGGGCAGGGCGAAACTATGGCTACACCTTC. This sequence encodes CASSLGAGRNYGYTF.

The V and J genes are TRBV20-1 and TRBJ2-5; TRBD2 agrees at 10 bases. Trimming removed 5 bases from V and 0 bases from J; junction bases left unmatched: 6. Germline V lookup: CDR1 DFQATT, CDR2 SNEGSKA (reference sequence). The CDR3 covers 15 residues. CDR3 nucleotides: TGCAGTGCTCCAGCGGGGGGGTCGTACCAAGAGACCCAGTACTTC. It translates to CSAPAGGSYQETQYF.

The chain carries TRBV10-3 and TRBJ2-3, with D hard to call. This CDR3 has 12 residues. From germline, CDR1 is ENHRY and CDR2 SYGVKD. Trimming removed 6 bases at V and 3 bases at J, with 7 bases between. The CDR3 coding sequence is TGTGCCATCAGGGATTGGACAGATACGCAGTATTTT. This sequence encodes CAIRDWTDTQYF.

In regard to this clonotype: At one end, the junction sequence differs from germline, possibly due to a read error. The chain is built from TRBV7-3 and TRBJ1-2, with 9 bases matching TRBD1. Germline V gives CDR1 SGHTA, CDR2 FQGTGA. CDR3 size: 15 residues. The CDR3 DNA is TGTGCCAGCAGCCGACCGGGACAGGGCCTCTATGGATACACCTTC. This encodes CASSRPGQGLYGYTF.

This clonotype has a handful of counts. The rearrangement uses TRBV5-1 and TRBJ1-1, with D hard to call. From germline, CDR1 is SGHRS and CDR2 YFSETQ. With 4 bases removed from V and 1 base from J, the gap between germline ends came to 8 bases. This CDR3 is built from 13 residues. The CDR3 region has the DNA TGCGCCAGCAGCGTCCAGCAGAACACTGAAGCTTTCTTT. It codes for CASSVQQNTEAFF.

This sequence joins TRBV7-2 and TRBJ2-5; possible D gene TRBD2, 6 bases. The CDR3 covers 15 residues. The germline V gene has CDR1 SGHTA and CDR2 FQGNSA. V shed 3 bases and J shed 1 base, with 12 bases lying between them. In nucleotides, the CDR3 is TGTGCCAGCAGCTTTGGGCGGGGCATCCAAGAGACCCAGTACTTC. Translating gives CASSFGRGIQETQYF.

This clonotype was counted at least ten times. The CDR3 protein is CASSLRDSQETQYF. Written as DNA, the CDR3 is TGTGCCAGCAGCCTCCGGGACAGCCAAGAGACCCAGTACTTC. The chain links TRBV11-1 to TRBJ2-5, with 7 bases lining up with TRBD1. Germline V lookup: CDR1 SGHAT, CDR2 FQDESV (reference sequence). V lost 5 bases and J lost 1; bases outside the gene matches: 4. The CDR3 contains 14 residues.

In this sample, this clonotype turned up a few times. The chain links TRBV7-9 to TRBJ2-5; TRBD1 is a possible D gene (6 bases). This CDR3 comprises 14 residues. V lost 5 bases and J lost 2, with 12 bases in between. Germline V gives CDR1 SEHNR, CDR2 FQNEAQ (reference sequence). For the CDR3, the DNA is TGTGCCAGCAGCCAAACAGGGTCACAAGAGACCCAGTACTTC. It yields the protein CASSQTGSQETQYF.

This clonotype has a single count. This chain links TRBV29-1 with TRBJ1-1; no firm D call. Trimming stripped 7 bases from V and 6 bases from J, with 18 bases between. This CDR3 is built from 13 residues. Germline values: CDR1 SQVTM, CDR2 ANQGSEA. CDR3 residues: CSDTLGVGAEAFF. The CDR3 coding sequence is TGCAGCGATACCCTCGGGGTTGGGGCTGAAGCTTTCTTT.

This clonotype was counted ten times or more. The genes are TRBV9 and TRBJ2-3; D remains unclear. The germline CDR1 and CDR2 sequences are SGDLS and YYNGEE. The CDR3 totals 14 residues. V shed 4 bases and J shed 3 bases, with 12 bases lying between them. This CDR3 reads CASSLDSPTDTQYF. Here the CDR3 DNA reads TGTGCCAGCAGCCTAGACTCCCCAACAGATACGCAGTATTTT. The full variable domain, with the rest looked up from reference TRBV9 and TRBJ2-3, is DSGVTQTPKHLITATGQRVTLRCSPRSGDLSVYWYQQSLDQGLQFLIQYYNGEERAKGNILERFSAQQFPDLHSELNLSSLELGDSALYFCASSLDSPTDTQYFGPGTRLTVL.

The rearrangement uses TRBV20-1 and TRBJ2-1; a possible D gene is TRBD2 (7 bases). The CDR3 is made up of 15 amino acids. V was shortened by 5 bases and J by 0 bases, with 14 bases between the two germline ends. The germline gives CDR1 DFQATT, CDR2 SNEGSKA (reference sequence). Here the CDR3 DNA reads TGCAGTGCTTGGGGGGGGCAGAGCTCCTACAATGAGCAGTTCTTC. This codes for CSAWGGQSSYNEQFF.

The chain joins TRBV12-3 or TRBV12-4 to TRBJ1-2; 10 bases are shared with TRBD1. The length of the CDR3 is 17 residues. The V and J ends lost 6 bases and 2 bases, in that order; junction bases with no gene match: 12. The CDR3, as DNA: TGTGCCAGCAGCCTGGGGCCGGCGGGACAGGGGAACTATGGCTACACCTTC. Protein: CASSLGPAGQGNYGYTF.

This clonotype was recorded a few times. This chain uses TRBV6-5 with TRBJ2-3, with D possibly TRBD1 on 5 matching bases. The CDR3 loop spans 15 amino acids. Trimming took off 6 bases at V and 0 bases at J, with 13 bases between the two ends. CDR1 and CDR2 from the germline V gene are MNHEY and SVGAGI. The CDR3 loop is CASRPTAFSTDTQYF. In DNA form, the CDR3 reads TGTGCCAGCAGACCGACAGCCTTCAGCACAGATACGCAGTATTTT.

This clonotype was seen a handful of times. The chain combines TRBV20-1 with TRBJ1-1; D possibly corresponds to TRBD1 (5 bases). This CDR3 has 14 residues. CDR1 DFQATT and CDR2 SNEGSKA come from the germline V gene (reference sequence). Trimming removed 6 bases at V and 3 bases at J, with 17 bases between. The CDR3 DNA reads TGCAGTGCCCCAGTGGGGAAAGGGGACACTGAAGCTTTCTTT. Amino acids: CSAPVGKGDTEAFF.